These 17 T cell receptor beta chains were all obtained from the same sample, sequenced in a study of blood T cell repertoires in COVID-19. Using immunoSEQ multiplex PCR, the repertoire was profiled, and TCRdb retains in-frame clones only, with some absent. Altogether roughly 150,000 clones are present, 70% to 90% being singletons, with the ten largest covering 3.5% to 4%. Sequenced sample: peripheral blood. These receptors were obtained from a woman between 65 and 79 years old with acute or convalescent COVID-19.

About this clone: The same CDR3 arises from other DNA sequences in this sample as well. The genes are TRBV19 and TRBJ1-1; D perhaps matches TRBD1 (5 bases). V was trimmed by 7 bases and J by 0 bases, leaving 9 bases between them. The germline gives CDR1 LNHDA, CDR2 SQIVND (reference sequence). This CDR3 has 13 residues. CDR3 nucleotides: TGTGCCAGTACCGGGGGGTTGAACACTGAAGCTTTCTTT. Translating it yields CASTGGLNTEAFF.

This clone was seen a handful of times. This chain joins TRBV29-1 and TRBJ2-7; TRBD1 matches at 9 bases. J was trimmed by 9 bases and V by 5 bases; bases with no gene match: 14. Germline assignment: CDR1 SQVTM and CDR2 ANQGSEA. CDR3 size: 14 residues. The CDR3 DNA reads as TGCAGCGTTACCCTCGGGACAGGGCACCTAGGGCAGTACTTC. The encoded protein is CSVTLGTGHLGQYF.

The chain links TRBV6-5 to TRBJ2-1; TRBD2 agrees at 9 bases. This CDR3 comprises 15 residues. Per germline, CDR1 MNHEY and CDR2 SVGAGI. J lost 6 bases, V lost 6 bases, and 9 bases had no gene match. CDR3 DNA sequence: TGTGCCAGCAGCCGCTTGGGTAGCGGGAGCAATGAGCAGTTCTTC. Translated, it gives CASSRLGSGSNEQFF.

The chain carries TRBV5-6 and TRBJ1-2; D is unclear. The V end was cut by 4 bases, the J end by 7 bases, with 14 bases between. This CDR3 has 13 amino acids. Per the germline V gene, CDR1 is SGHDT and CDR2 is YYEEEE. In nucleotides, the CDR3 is TGTGCCAGCAGCGTACCCGGGGTCTTTGGCTACACCTTC. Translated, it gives CASSVPGVFGYTF.

The CDR3 here is CASHERAKNIQYF. In nucleotides, the CDR3 is TGTGCCAGCCACGAGAGGGCCAAAAACATTCAGTACTTC. The chain recombines TRBV28 with TRBJ2-4; no firm D call. Germline V gives CDR1 MDHEN, CDR2 SYDVKM. The CDR3 totals 13 residues. Trimming removed 8 bases from V and 1 base from J, with 9 bases in between.

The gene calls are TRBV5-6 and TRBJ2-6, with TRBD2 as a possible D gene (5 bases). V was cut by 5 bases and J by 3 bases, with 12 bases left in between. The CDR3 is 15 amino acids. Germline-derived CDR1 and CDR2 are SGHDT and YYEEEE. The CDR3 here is CASSRREFGANVLTF. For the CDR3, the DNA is TGTGCCAGCAGTCGCCGGGAATTTGGGGCCAACGTCCTGACTTTC.

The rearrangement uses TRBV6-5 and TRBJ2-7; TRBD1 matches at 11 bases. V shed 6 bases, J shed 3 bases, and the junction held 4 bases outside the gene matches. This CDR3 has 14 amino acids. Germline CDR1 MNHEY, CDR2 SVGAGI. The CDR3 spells CASRSGQGVYEQYF. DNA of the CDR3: TGTGCCAGCAGATCGGGACAGGGGGTCTACGAGCAGTACTTC.

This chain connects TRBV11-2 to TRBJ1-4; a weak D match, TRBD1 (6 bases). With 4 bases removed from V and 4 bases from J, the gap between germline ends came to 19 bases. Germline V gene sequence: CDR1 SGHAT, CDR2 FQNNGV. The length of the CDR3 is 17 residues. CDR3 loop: CASSSLTDSQRNEKLFF. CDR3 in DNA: TGTGCCAGCAGCTCCTTAACGGACAGTCAGCGTAATGAAAAACTGTTTTTT.

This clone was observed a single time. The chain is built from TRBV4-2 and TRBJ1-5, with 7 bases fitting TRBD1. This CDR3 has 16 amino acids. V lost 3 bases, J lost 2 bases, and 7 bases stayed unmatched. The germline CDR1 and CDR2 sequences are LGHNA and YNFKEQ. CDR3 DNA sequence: TGTGCCAGCAGCCACGCCCTCGACAGGGGCAATCAGCCCCAGCATTTT. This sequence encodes CASSHALDRGNQPQHF.

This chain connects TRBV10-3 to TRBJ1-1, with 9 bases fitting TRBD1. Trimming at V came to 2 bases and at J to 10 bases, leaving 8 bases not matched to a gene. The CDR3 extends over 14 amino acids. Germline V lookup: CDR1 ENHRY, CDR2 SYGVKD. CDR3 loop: CAISEGDRAPGAFF. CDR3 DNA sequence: TGTGCCATCAGTGAGGGGGACAGGGCCCCAGGAGCTTTCTTT.

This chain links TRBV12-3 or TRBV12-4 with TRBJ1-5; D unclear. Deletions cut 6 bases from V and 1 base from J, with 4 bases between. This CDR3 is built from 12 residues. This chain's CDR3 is CASSVSNQPQHF. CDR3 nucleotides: TGTGCCAGCAGCGTCAGCAATCAGCCCCAGCATTTT.

Written as DNA, the CDR3 is TGCGCCAGCAGCACCTCCGGGACAGGGGGCTACGAGCAGTACTTC. Residues: CASSTSGTGGYEQYF. The J gene is TRBJ2-7, the V gene TRBV5-1, with 11 bases that match TRBD1. The CDR3 contains 15 residues. Germline CDR1 is SGHRS and CDR2 is YFSETQ. With 4 bases clipped from V and 3 bases from J, the junction kept 6 bases outside the gene matches. Looking up the rest from reference TRBV5-1 and TRBJ2-7 gives the full variable domain: KAGVTQTPRYLIKTRGQQVTLSCSPISGHRSVSWYQQTPGQGLQFLFEYFSETQRNKGNFPGRFSGRQFSNSRSEMNVSTLELGDSALYLCASSTSGTGGYEQYFGPGTRLTVT.

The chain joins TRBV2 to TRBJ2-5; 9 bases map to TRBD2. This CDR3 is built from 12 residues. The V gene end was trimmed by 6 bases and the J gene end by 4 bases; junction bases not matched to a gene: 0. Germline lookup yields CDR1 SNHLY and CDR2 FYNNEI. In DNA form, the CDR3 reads TGTGCCAGCAGGGGACTAGCAGAGACCCAGTACTTC. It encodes CASRGLAETQYF.

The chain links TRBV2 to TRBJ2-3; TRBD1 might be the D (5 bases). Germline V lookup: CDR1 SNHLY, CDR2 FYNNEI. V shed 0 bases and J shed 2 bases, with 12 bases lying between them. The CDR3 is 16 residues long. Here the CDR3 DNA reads TGTGCCAGCAGTGAAGCGGGGCAACCGGTCACAGATACGCAGTATTTT. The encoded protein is CASSEAGQPVTDTQYF.

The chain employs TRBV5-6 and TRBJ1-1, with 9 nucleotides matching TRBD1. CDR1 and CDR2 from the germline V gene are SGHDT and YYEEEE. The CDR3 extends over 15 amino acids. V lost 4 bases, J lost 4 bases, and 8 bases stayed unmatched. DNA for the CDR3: TGTGCCAGCAGCGGGGGGACAGGGTCTTTCACTGAAGCTTTCTTT. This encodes CASSGGTGSFTEAFF.

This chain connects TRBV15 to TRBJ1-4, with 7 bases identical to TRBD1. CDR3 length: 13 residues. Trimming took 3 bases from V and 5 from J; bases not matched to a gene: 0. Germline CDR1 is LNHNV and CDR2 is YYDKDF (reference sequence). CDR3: CATSRTGNEKLFF. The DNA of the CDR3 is TGTGCCACCAGCAGGACAGGGAATGAAAAACTGTTTTTT.

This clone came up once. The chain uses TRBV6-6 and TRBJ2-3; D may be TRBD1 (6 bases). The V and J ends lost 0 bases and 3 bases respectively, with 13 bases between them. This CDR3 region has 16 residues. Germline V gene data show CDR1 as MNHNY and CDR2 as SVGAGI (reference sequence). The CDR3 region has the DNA TGTGCCAGCAGTTACTCGCCAGGGGCGATAACAGATACGCAGTATTTT. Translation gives CASSYSPGAITDTQYF.